This T cell receptor beta chain derives from a study of T cells in women clearing cervical HPV infection. Study-wide results and caveats: A classifier using richness and V gene abundances reached an AUC of approximately 0.8. TRBV6-7 abundance was lower in cases than controls (roughly 0.12% versus 0.15%).

Method: immunoSEQ multiplex PCR; TCRdb's copy keeps in-frame clones and lacks some. The sample has about 24,000 clones. For this clone: The target antigen is unknown. One junction end does not reproduce the germline sequence, and a read error may be involved. The CDR3 is cut off 3 residues early in the read; its end comes from the germline J gene. Other DNA sequences of this sample code for an identical CDR3.

Per the germline V gene, CDR1 is KGHSH and CDR2 is LQKENI. This CDR3 spans 15 amino acids. This clonotype originated in a woman between 18 and 70 years old with a cervical HPV16 infection that either progressed to CIN3+ or cleared (not recorded which). What was sequenced was blood buffy coat. The V call is TRBV18, the J call TRBJ1-3; TRBD1 is a possible D gene (5 bases). The sequenced part of the CDR3 DNA is TGTGCCAGCTCACCAGGAGACAGCCGCCGAAACACT. The encoded protein is CASSPGDSRRNT. The CDR3 as a whole reads CASSPGDSRRNTIYF.